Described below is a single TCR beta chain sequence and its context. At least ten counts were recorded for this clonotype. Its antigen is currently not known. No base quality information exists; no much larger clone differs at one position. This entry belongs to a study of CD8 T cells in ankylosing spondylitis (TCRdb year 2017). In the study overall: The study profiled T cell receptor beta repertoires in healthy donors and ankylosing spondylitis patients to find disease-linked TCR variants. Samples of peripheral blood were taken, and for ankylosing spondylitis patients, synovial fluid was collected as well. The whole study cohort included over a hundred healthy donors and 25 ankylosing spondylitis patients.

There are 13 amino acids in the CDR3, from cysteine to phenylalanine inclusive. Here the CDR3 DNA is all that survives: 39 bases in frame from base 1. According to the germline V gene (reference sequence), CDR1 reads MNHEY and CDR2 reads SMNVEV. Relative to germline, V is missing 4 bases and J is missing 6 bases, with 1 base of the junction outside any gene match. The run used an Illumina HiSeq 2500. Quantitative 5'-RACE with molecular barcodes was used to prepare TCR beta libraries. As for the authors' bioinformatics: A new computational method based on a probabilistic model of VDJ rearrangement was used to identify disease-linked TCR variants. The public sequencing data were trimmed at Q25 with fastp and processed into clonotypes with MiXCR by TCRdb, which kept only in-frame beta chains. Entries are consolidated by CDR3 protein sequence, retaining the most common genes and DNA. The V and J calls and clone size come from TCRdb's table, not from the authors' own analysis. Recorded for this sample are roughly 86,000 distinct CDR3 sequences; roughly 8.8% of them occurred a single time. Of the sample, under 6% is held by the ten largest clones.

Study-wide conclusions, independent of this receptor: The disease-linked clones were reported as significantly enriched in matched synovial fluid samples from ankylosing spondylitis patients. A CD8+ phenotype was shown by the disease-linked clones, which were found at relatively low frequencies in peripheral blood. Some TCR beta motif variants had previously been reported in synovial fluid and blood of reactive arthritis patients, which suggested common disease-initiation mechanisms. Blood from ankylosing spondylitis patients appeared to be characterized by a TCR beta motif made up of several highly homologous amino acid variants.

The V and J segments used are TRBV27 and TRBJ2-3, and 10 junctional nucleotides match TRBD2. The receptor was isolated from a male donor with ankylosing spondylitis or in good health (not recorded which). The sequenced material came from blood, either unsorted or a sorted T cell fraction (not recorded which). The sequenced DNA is TGTGCCAGCAGTTCAGCGGGGGGGGATACGCAGTATTTT. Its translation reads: CASSSAGGDTQYF.